This T cell receptor beta chain was captured by sequencing in a study of regulatory T cells in long-lasting Graves disease. This clonotype was detected many times. Sequencing libraries for TCR beta were prepared with iRepertoire HTBI primers and Arm-PCR of CDR3 regions. In the source study's methods: Across the samples, identification revealed around 65 TRBV and over 12 TRBJ segments. TCRdb re-called the multiplex PCR reads through MiXCR, storing one row per CDR3 protein. The V and J calls come from TCRdb's annotation, not from the publication. There are 430,000 or so distinct CDR3 sequences in the sample; around 23% occur only once, and 13% to 15% lies in the top ten. Time point given: persistent/refractory GD, antithyroid drugs over 5 years with positive TRAb. After RNA was extracted from PBMCs, the TCR library was made from it. The V gene lost 6 bases and the J gene lost 4 bases, with 9 bases spanning the gap. There are 13 residues in the CDR3. Germline-derived CDR1 and CDR2 are MNHNS and SASEGT.

The sequence came from a female donor with Graves disease. Source: peripheral blood mononuclear cells (PBMCs), taken when the disease was refractory, from a patient treated with antithyroid drugs. The V gene is TRBV6-1, the J gene TRBJ1-4; no clear D. The CDR3 sequence: CASSNTNNEKLFF. The CDR3 bases are TGTGCCAGCAGCAACACCAATAATGAAAAACTGTTTTTT.